These T cell receptor beta chains were read from a single sample in a study of cytomegalovirus exposure and HLA in healthy donors. Sequencing was performed with immunoSEQ multiplex PCR; in TCRdb, only in-frame clones are kept and a portion is missing. The sample holds some 110,000 clones, approximately 58% seen once. Sequencing was performed on PBMCs. These TCRs come from a woman under 40 in good health and CMV-seronegative. CDR3s include the opening cysteine and the closing phenylalanine or tryptophan. D genes are given only for firm matches. Rows give clone size only sometimes, using once, few, many, or a class for an expanded clone.

cdr3_nt	cdr3_aa	j_call	v_call	clone_size	d_call
TGTGCCAGCAGGCGGGACAGTGTTTTTGGCTACACCTTC	CASRRDSVFGYTF	TRBJ1-2	TRBV5-6	NA	TRBD1
TGTGCCAGCAGTTCACAGGGGGCGAAAGGCTACACCTTC	CASSSQGAKGYTF	TRBJ1-2	TRBV27	few	TRBD1
TGTGCCAGCGGAGGCCCTCTCCCGGGACAGCCCCAGCATTTT	CASGGPLPGQPQHF	TRBJ1-5	TRBV2	few	NA
TGCGCCAGCAGCTTGGCTTCGTCGGGCTCGGGGGCAGATACGCAGTATTTT	CASSLASSGSGADTQYF	TRBJ2-3	TRBV5-1	NA	NA
TGTGCCAGCAGCACGAGACAGGGAGGCGAAAAACTGTTTTTT	CASSTRQGGEKLFF	TRBJ1-4	TRBV5-6	NA	TRBD1
TGTGCCAGCAGTTATCCGGGACAGGGGAGGGATGAGCAGTTCTTC	CASSYPGQGRDEQFF	TRBJ2-1	TRBV6-6	NA	TRBD1
TGTGCCAGCAGCCCCCACAAGAACACTGAAGCTTTCTTT	CASSPHKNTEAFF	TRBJ1-1	TRBV7-8	NA	NA
TGTGCCAGCAGTACAGAGCTTAGGGGGCTAGGTCAGCCCCAGCATTTT	CASSTELRGLGQPQHF	TRBJ1-5	TRBV27	NA	TRBD1
TGTGCCAGCAGTCATAGCCTAGATTACTACGAGCAGTACTTC	CASSHSLDYYEQYF	TRBJ2-7	TRBV27	NA	NA
TGTGCCAGCAGTTACTCGATCGGCCAGGGGGCAACTGAAGCTTTCTTT	CASSYSIGQGATEAFF	TRBJ1-1	TRBV6-5	NA	TRBD1
TGTGCCAGCAGCCAAGTTCGGGTGATCGACACCGGGGAGCTGTTTTTT	CASSQVRVIDTGELFF	TRBJ2-2	TRBV14	NA	NA
TGCGCCAGCAGCGGACGGGCCGGGAGCTCCTACGAGCAGTACTTC	CASSGRAGSSYEQYF	TRBJ2-7	TRBV4-3	NA	NA
TGTGCCAGCAGCTGGGACAGGGTCTTGGACGAGACCCAGTACTTC	CASSWDRVLDETQYF	TRBJ2-5	TRBV11-2	few	TRBD1
TGTGCCAGCAGCTCGGGACAGGGAATGAGCAATCAGCCCCAGCATTTT	CASSSGQGMSNQPQHF	TRBJ1-5	TRBV5-5	NA	TRBD1
TGTGCCAGCAGCTTTGGCACAGATGAAGCTTTCTTT	CASSFGTDEAFF	TRBJ1-1	TRBV5-6	NA	NA
TGTGCCAGCAGCTTAACTGGTGCGGGAGGTGGGGTCGATGAGCAGTTCTTC	CASSLTGAGGGVDEQFF	TRBJ2-1	TRBV7-3	few	TRBD2
TGTGCCAGCAGTAGCGGGAGGGGGTACAATGAGCAGTTCTTC	CASSSGRGYNEQFF	TRBJ2-1	TRBV2	NA	TRBD2
TGTGCCAGCAGCCTCGCGGGGTCGCGCGAAAAACTGTTTTTT	CASSLAGSREKLFF	TRBJ1-4	TRBV28	NA	NA
TGTGCCAGCAGCCCTCACACTGAAGCTTTCTTT	CASSPHTEAFF	TRBJ1-1	TRBV5-8	NA	NA
TGTGCCAGCATTCAGAACACTGAAGCTTTCTTT	CASIQNTEAFF	TRBJ1-1	TRBV6-1	few	NA
TGTGCCAGCACCATTGAGGGGGTTCGCTCTGGAAACACCATATATTTT	CASTIEGVRSGNTIYF	TRBJ1-3	TRBV28	few	NA
TGTGCCAGCAGCTGGACGACCATGGGGGGCACTGAAGCTTTCTTT	CASSWTTMGGTEAFF	TRBJ1-1	TRBV5-6	NA	NA
TGTGCCAGCAGACGACGGGAGTTGAGCACAGATACGCAGTATTTT	CASRRRELSTDTQYF	TRBJ2-3	TRBV6-5	NA	NA
TGTGCCAGCAGTGACTCAACAGGGGCCCCAGATACGCAGTATTTT	CASSDSTGAPDTQYF	TRBJ2-3	TRBV6-4	few	TRBD1
TGTGCCAGCAGCTTGGTAACAGGGGGCGACAATGAGCAGTTCTTC	CASSLVTGGDNEQFF	TRBJ2-1	TRBV5-6	NA	TRBD1
TGCAGCGCATTCAAGAACCGCTACGAGCAGTACTTC	CSAFKNRYEQYF	TRBJ2-7	TRBV29-1	NA	NA